Following are 24 T cell receptor beta chains from one sample sequenced in a study of T cell repertoires in cytomegalovirus infection. MiXCR was run by TCRdb on the reads, yielding one entry per CDR3 protein. Of hundreds of thousands of distinct CDR3 sequences in the sample, roughly 26% were seen once. Sequencing was done on a sample of CD8+ T cells from PBMCs. The receptors here all came from a human donor in good health (CMV status not recorded). Some clones in this sample may be carry-over from other donors' samples.

This clonotype was observed a few times. A much larger clone sits a single nucleotide away, making a read error possible. V and J are TRBV6-2 or TRBV6-3 and TRBJ2-1; 11 positions match TRBD1. The V gene end was trimmed by 6 bases and the J gene end by 2 bases; junction bases not matched to a gene: 3. Germline V gene lookup returns CDR1 MNHEY and CDR2 SVGEGT. This CDR3 has 15 residues. The CDR3: CASSQGQGAYNEQFF. CDR3 DNA sequence: TGTGCCAGCAGCCAGGGACAGGGGGCCTACAATGAGCAGTTCTTC.

This clonotype was counted a few times. The chain has TRBV7-6 and TRBJ2-1, with D possibly called TRBD1 or TRBD2 (5 bases each). The V and J ends lost 6 bases and 8 bases respectively, with 17 bases between them. This CDR3 is built from 14 residues. Germline V lookup: CDR1 SGHVS, CDR2 FNYEAQ. CDR3 coding DNA: TGTGCCAGCAGTGCCTGGGACCAGAGGGATGAGCAGTTCTTC. This translates into CASSAWDQRDEQFF.

This clonotype was seen repeatedly, ten times or more. The gene calls are TRBV12-3 or TRBV12-4 and TRBJ2-3; TRBD2 is a possible D gene (7 bases). The length of the CDR3 is 14 residues. V was pared by 7 bases and J by 4 bases, with 15 bases between. Written as DNA, the CDR3 is TGTGCCAGCAACTGGGGGGGGCACGCAGATACGCAGTATTTT. Protein product: CASNWGGHADTQYF.

The V and J genes are TRBV10-3 and TRBJ2-2, with a weak D call TRBD1 (5 bases). Trimming left V 6 bases short and J 6 bases short, with 8 bases between. In germline, CDR1 is ENHRY, CDR2 SYGVKD. There are 12 residues in the CDR3. In nucleotides, the CDR3 is TGTGCCATCAGAAAGGGGTCCGGGGAGCTGTTTTTT. Protein product: CAIRKGSGELFF.

The gene calls are TRBV6-2 or TRBV6-3 and TRBJ2-7; 9 bases agree with TRBD1. Germline V CDR1 and CDR2: MNHEY, SVGEGT. V lost 5 bases to trimming and J lost 2 bases; unmatched junction nucleotides: 10. CDR3 length: 16 amino acids. The CDR3 DNA reads as TGTGCCAGCAGTACTGACCCAGGGACAGGGACCTACGAGCAGTACTTC. Translation: CASSTDPGTGTYEQYF.

Only a few counts were recorded for this clonotype. The chain combines TRBV29-1 with TRBJ2-1; 7 nucleotides match TRBD1. In germline, CDR1 is SQVTM, CDR2 ANQGSEA. With 4 bases clipped from V and 8 bases from J, the junction kept 8 bases outside the gene matches. The CDR3 runs 13 residues. The CDR3 nucleotides read TGCAGCGTTGGTACAGGGGATGACCATGAGCAGTTCTTC. It yields the protein CSVGTGDDHEQFF.

In this sample, this clonotype turned up many times. CDR3 bases: TGTGCTAGTGGCCTAATGGGCACCGGGGGCTACGAGCAGTACGTC. Translated: CASGLMGTGGYEQYV. The chain carries TRBV12-5 and TRBJ2-7; a possible D gene is TRBD2 (6 bases). V was clipped by 6 bases and J by 3 bases, with 18 bases between them. The CDR3 has 15 amino acids. Germline CDR1 LGHNT, CDR2 FRNRAP.

The rearrangement joins TRBV28 to TRBJ1-4; D uncertain. CDR1 MDHEN and CDR2 SYDVKM come from the germline V gene. V shed 3 bases and J shed 1 base, with 9 bases lying between them. The CDR3 loop spans 15 amino acids. In DNA, the CDR3 is TGTGCCAGCAGTTTCGGTCGGAGAACTAATGAAAAACTGTTTTTT. Its protein product is CASSFGRRTNEKLFF.

This clonotype was picked up a small number of times. This sequence joins TRBV20-1 and TRBJ1-2; D possibly corresponds to TRBD1 (6 bases). The V end lost 0 bases, the J end lost 4 bases, and 12 bases lay between the germline ends. The germline gives CDR1 DFQATT, CDR2 SNEGSKA (reference sequence). This CDR3 region has 14 residues. The CDR3 sequence: CSARDPSGVYGYTF. Here the CDR3 DNA reads TGCAGTGCTAGAGACCCCTCAGGGGTCTATGGCTACACCTTC.

The chain joins TRBV28 to TRBJ1-3; TRBD1 might be the D (5 bases). The CDR3 covers 15 residues. Looked up from germline, CDR1 is MDHEN and CDR2 is SYDVKM. V was trimmed by 6 bases and J by 0 bases, leaving 12 bases between them. The CDR3 protein is CASSIGTTSGNTIYF. CDR3 bases: TGTGCCAGCAGCATAGGGACTACCTCTGGAAACACCATATATTTT.

This clonotype showed up many times. Here the CDR3 DNA reads TGCGCCAGCAAAGTGGGCTACTCCTACAATGAGCAGTTCTTC. It is translated as CASKVGYSYNEQFF. This sequence joins TRBV5-1 and TRBJ2-1, with D uncertain. CDR1 SGHRS and CDR2 YFSETQ come from the germline V gene. The CDR3 has 14 amino acids. Between the trimmed V and J ends, which lost 6 bases and 0 bases, there was a span of 10 bases. The variable domain in full, completed from reference TRBV5-1 and TRBJ2-1, reads KAGVTQTPRYLIKTRGQQVTLSCSPISGHRSVSWYQQTPGQGLQFLFEYFSETQRNKGNFPGRFSGRQFSNSRSEMNVSTLELGDSALYLCASKVGYSYNEQFFGPGTRLTVL.

This clonotype was seen more than once but under ten times. The chain has TRBV5-5 and TRBJ2-1, with 10 bases that match TRBD2. This CDR3 has 15 residues. Looked up from germline, CDR1 is SGHKS and CDR2 is YYEKEE (reference sequence). After removal of 0 bases from V and 6 bases from J, the junction contained 3 bases not matched to a gene. The CDR3 loop reads CASSLDSGGPNEQFF. CDR3 DNA sequence: TGTGCCAGCAGCTTGGATAGCGGGGGGCCCAATGAGCAGTTCTTC.

This clonotype was detected ten times or more. The genes are TRBV7-9 and TRBJ2-7; a weak D match, TRBD1 (5 bases). CDR1 and CDR2 from the germline V gene are SEHNR and FQNEAQ (reference sequence). The CDR3 contains 16 residues. V shed 2 bases and J shed 2 bases, with 16 bases lying between them. Here the CDR3 reads CASSLPATGLTYEQYF. The CDR3 nucleotides are TGTGCCAGCAGCTTACCCGCTACAGGCTTAACCTACGAGCAGTACTTC. Full variable domain (missing parts from reference TRBV7-9 and TRBJ2-7): DTGVSQNPRHKITKRGQNVTFRCDPISEHNRLYWYRQTLGQGPEFLTYFQNEAQLEKSRLLSDRFSAERPKGSFSTLEIQRTEQGDSAMYLCASSLPATGLTYEQYFGPGTRLTVT.

The gene calls are TRBV2 and TRBJ2-5, with D possibly TRBD2 on 5 matching bases. Germline V gene sequence: CDR1 SNHLY, CDR2 FYNNEI. Trimming shortened V by 0 bases and J by 4 bases, and 9 bases separated the two germline ends. The CDR3 sequence is 14 residues long. The CDR3 sequence: CASSEALGRETQYF. The CDR3 DNA sequence: TGTGCCAGCAGTGAAGCCCTGGGGAGAGAGACCCAGTACTTC.

V usage is TRBV27 and J usage is TRBJ1-2; tentatively, D is TRBD1 (5 bases). Trimming removed 4 bases from V and 4 bases from J, with 13 bases in between. Germline V lookup: CDR1 MNHEY, CDR2 SMNVEV (reference sequence). The CDR3 length is 14 residues. CDR3 loop: CASSSAGTFYGYTF. In DNA, the CDR3 is TGTGCCAGCAGTTCGGCCGGGACGTTCTATGGCTACACCTTC.

The J gene is TRBJ2-2, the V gene TRBV5-6; 8 bases agree with TRBD1. The CDR3 totals 14 residues. CDR1 SGHDT and CDR2 YYEEEE come from the germline V gene. V lost 0 bases and J lost 7; bases outside the gene matches: 2. The CDR3 here is CASSLGTGHGELFF. DNA of the CDR3: TGTGCCAGCAGCTTGGGGACAGGGCACGGGGAGCTGTTTTTT.

The gene calls are TRBV12-3 or TRBV12-4 and TRBJ2-5, with TRBD2 matching over 10 bases. The CDR3 totals 15 residues. Losses at the gene ends were 6 bases for V and 4 bases for J; bases not matched to a gene: 8. CDR3 nucleotides: TGTGCCAGCAGACTTAATAGCGGGGGGTCAGAGACCCAGTACTTC. Protein: CASRLNSGGSETQYF.

In this sample, this clonotype turned up a few times. This rearrangement joins TRBV29-1 to TRBJ1-2, with D perhaps TRBD1 (5 bases). The germline V gene encodes CDR1 SQVTM and CDR2 ANQGSEA. The CDR3 loop spans 13 amino acids. V was shortened by 7 bases and J by 4 bases, with 16 bases between the two germline ends. CDR3 sequence (DNA): TGCAGCGCAACTGAACAGGCAGCCTATGGCTACACCTTC. It encodes CSATEQAAYGYTF.

This clonotype was picked up a small number of times. The chain employs TRBV2 and TRBJ2-2; 9 bases are a match to TRBD1. V was pared by 2 bases and J by 5 bases, with 9 bases of the junction left unmatched. CDR1 SNHLY and CDR2 FYNNEI come from the germline V gene. This CDR3 is 17 amino acids long. The CDR3 loop is CASSESIRQGETGELFF. CDR3 nucleotides: TGTGCCAGCAGTGAATCCATAAGACAGGGGGAGACCGGGGAGCTGTTTTTT.

This clonotype has more than one count but fewer than ten. J is TRBJ2-1 and V is TRBV15, with D hard to call. V was trimmed by 0 bases and J by 8 bases, leaving 8 bases between them. CDR3 length equals 13 residues. Germline loops: CDR1 LNHNV, CDR2 YYDKDF (reference sequence). CDR3: CATSRDLGDEQFF. The CDR3 DNA reads as TGTGCCACCAGCAGAGATTTGGGCGATGAGCAGTTCTTC.

There are a few counts of this clonotype. The gene calls are TRBV5-5 and TRBJ1-5; D is perhaps TRBD1 (6 bases). V dropped 4 bases and J dropped 4 bases, with 12 bases sitting between them. CDR1 is SGHKS, CDR2 YYEKEE, per germline (reference sequence). The CDR3 totals 14 residues. In DNA form, the CDR3 reads TGTGCCAGCAGCACCGGACAGCAAAATCAGCCCCAGCATTTT. Protein sequence: CASSTGQQNQPQHF.

V is TRBV4-1 and J is TRBJ1-1; D unresolved. The V gene lost 8 bases and the J gene lost 0 bases, with 16 bases spanning the gap. CDR1 and CDR2 from the germline V gene are MGHRA and YSYEKL. The CDR3 extends over 15 amino acids. The CDR3 DNA reads as TGCGCCAGCCAGGCGTTGGGGTCCATGAACACTGAAGCTTTCTTT. The encoded protein is CASQALGSMNTEAFF.

In this sample, this clonotype turned up many times. The chain recombines TRBV7-6 with TRBJ2-7; D is undetermined. The germline V gene encodes CDR1 SGHVS and CDR2 FNYEAQ. The CDR3 contains 15 residues. Trimming pared 4 bases from V and 2 bases from J, leaving 15 bases between. CDR3 in amino acids: CASSSELGQTYEQYF. As DNA, the CDR3 is TGTGCCAGCAGCTCGGAATTAGGGCAGACCTACGAGCAGTACTTC.

The gene calls are TRBV9 and TRBJ2-5, with D maybe TRBD1 (5 bases). V was cut by 0 bases and J by 3 bases, with 12 bases left in between. CDR1 and CDR2 (germline): SGDLS, YYNGEE. The CDR3 is 15 residues long. The chain's CDR3 is CASSVAGTGEETQYF. CDR3 in DNA: TGTGCCAGCAGCGTAGCTGGCACAGGCGAAGAGACCCAGTACTTC.